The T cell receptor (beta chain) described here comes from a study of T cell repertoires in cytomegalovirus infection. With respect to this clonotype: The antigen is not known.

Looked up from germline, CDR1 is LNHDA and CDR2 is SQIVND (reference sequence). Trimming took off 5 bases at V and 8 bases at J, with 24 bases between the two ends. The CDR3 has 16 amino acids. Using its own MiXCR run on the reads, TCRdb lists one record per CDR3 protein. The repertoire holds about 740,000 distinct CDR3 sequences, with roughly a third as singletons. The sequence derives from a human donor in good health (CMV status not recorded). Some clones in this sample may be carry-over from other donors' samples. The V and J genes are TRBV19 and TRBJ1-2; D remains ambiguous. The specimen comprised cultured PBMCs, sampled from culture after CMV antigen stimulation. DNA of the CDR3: TGTGCCAGTAGTCCTCAGCGGGCCTCGTCTACGGGGGGCTACACCTTC. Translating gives CASSPQRASSTGGYTF.